This TCR beta chain was sequenced in a study of blood T cell repertoires in COVID-19. Study as a whole: From the United States, Italy and Spain came samples of acute and convalescent COVID-19. The analysed material was cDNA or gDNA that came from T cells, B-cell-depleted T cells, or PBMCs.

Original processing methods: How many nucleated cells were present was estimated from reference gene primer amplification. Generated by immunoSEQ multiplex PCR, the TCRdb table keeps only in-frame clones and is missing some. V and J calls and clone size are copied from that table; D and trimming were computed from the DNA. The repertoire holds some 35,000 clones, with more than 75% as singletons. CDR3 length: 15 amino acids. Looked up from germline, CDR1 is SGHNT and CDR2 is YYREEE (reference sequence). V was shortened by 0 bases and J by 7 bases, with 17 bases between the two germline ends. The clonotype comes from a man aged 65 to 79 with acute or convalescent COVID-19. What was sequenced was peripheral blood. The rearrangement links TRBV5-4 to TRBJ2-7, with a tentative D call TRBD1 (5 bases). The DNA of the CDR3 is TGTGCCAGCAGCTTGGCCATAGGGGAAGCTCGGGAGCAGTACTTC. It specifies CASSLAIGEAREQYF.